Listed here are 6 T cell receptor beta chains from one sample, sequenced in a study of T cell responses to AZD1222 COVID-19 vaccine. Some clones are missing from TCRdb's copy, which holds only in-frame ones; the method was immunoSEQ multiplex PCR. The sample holds about 93,000 clones, about 90% seen once. The sample consisted of peripheral blood, taken on day 0 of MenACWY control vaccination. The receptors come from an adult in good health.

The chain has TRBV7-6 and TRBJ2-2; either TRBD1 or TRBD2 may supply D (5 bases each). The CDR3 loop spans 18 amino acids. Germline CDR1 SGHVS, CDR2 FNYEAQ. V shed 1 base and J shed 3 bases, with 18 bases lying between them. The CDR3 reads CASSLVLPGGSDTGELFF. CDR3 DNA sequence: TGTGCCAGCAGCTTAGTTCTCCCTGGGGGTAGCGACACCGGGGAGCTGTTTTTT.

The CDR3: CATSDWGQEGEKLFF. The CDR3 coding sequence is TGTGCCACCAGTGACTGGGGACAGGAGGGTGAAAAACTGTTTTTT. This chain joins TRBV24-1 and TRBJ1-4; TRBD1 agrees at 8 bases. CDR1 KGHDR and CDR2 SFDVKD come from the germline V gene. The CDR3 totals 15 residues. J gave up 7 bases and V 4 bases, and 7 bases lay outside the gene matches.

On this clone itself: Other DNA sequences of this sample code for an identical CDR3. The chain uses TRBV4-1 and TRBJ1-1; D is unresolved. The CDR3 consists of 14 residues. V was cut by 1 base and J by 1 base, with 7 bases left in between. The germline V gene has CDR1 MGHRA and CDR2 YSYEKL. The CDR3 bases are TGCGCCAGCAGCCAAGTTTCCGGGAACACTGAAGCTTTCTTT. Amino acid sequence: CASSQVSGNTEAFF.

The chain has TRBV19 and TRBJ1-3; D is possibly TRBD1 (6 bases). The CDR3 is 14 amino acids. Germline V CDR1 and CDR2: LNHDA, SQIVND (reference sequence). The ends were cut back, 10 bases at V and 0 bases at J, with 13 bases in the middle. CDR3 DNA: TGTGCCACCTCAGAGGGGGGCTCTGGAAACACCATATATTTT. It translates to CATSEGGSGNTIYF. Supplemented by reference TRBV19 and TRBJ1-3, the full variable domain reads DGGITQSPKYLFRKEGQNVTLSCEQNLNHDAMYWYRQDPGQGLRLIYYSQIVNDFQKGDIAEGYSVSREKKESFPLTVTSAQKNPTAFYLCATSEGGSGNTIYFGEGSWLTVV.

This chain uses TRBV4-2 with TRBJ2-1, with 9 bases identical to TRBD2. Looked up from germline, CDR1 is LGHNA and CDR2 is YNFKEQ. The CDR3 has 15 residues. V lost 1 base and J lost 6; bases outside the gene matches: 4. Here the CDR3 reads CASSQGLAGLNEQFF. In DNA form, the CDR3 reads TGTGCCAGCAGCCAAGGCCTAGCGGGGCTCAATGAGCAGTTCTTC.

This clone was recorded only once. V is TRBV20-1 and J is TRBJ2-3, with D possibly matching TRBD2 (5 bases). The CDR3 covers 11 residues. Germline assignment: CDR1 DFQATT and CDR2 SNEGSKA (reference sequence). V lost 7 bases, J lost 6 bases, and 11 bases lay in between. DNA of the CDR3: TGCAGTGATACGTCGGGGGATACGCAGTATTTT. Translated: CSDTSGDTQYF.